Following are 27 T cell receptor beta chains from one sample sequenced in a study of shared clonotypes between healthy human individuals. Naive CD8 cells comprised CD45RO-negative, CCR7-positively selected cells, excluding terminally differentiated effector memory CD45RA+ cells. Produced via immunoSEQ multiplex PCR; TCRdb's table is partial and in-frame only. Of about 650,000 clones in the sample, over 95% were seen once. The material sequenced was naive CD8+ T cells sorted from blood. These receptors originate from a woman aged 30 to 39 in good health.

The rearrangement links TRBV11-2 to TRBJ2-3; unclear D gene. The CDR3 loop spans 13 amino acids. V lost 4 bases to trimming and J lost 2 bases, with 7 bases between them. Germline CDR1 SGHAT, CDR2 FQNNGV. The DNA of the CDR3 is TGTGCCAGCAGCTACGAGTACACAGATACGCAGTATTTT. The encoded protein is CASSYEYTDTQYF.

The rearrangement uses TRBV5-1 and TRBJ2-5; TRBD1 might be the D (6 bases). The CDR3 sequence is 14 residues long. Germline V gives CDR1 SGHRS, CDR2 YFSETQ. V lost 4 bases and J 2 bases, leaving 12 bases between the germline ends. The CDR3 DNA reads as TGCGCCAGCAGCCCCGGCCAGGGGCAAGAGACCCAGTACTTC. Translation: CASSPGQGQETQYF.

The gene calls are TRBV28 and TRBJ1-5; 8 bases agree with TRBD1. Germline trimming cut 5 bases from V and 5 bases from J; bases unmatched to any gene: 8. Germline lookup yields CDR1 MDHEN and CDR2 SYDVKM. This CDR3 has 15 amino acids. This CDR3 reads CASSDPTGGHQPQHF. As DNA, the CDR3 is TGTGCCAGCAGTGATCCAACAGGGGGACATCAGCCCCAGCATTTT. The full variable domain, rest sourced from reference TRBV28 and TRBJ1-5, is DVKVTQSSRYLVKRTGEKVFLECVQDMDHENMFWYRQDPGLGLRLIYFSYDVKMKEKGDIPEGYSVSREKKERFSLILESASTNQTSMYLCASSDPTGGHQPQHFGDGTRLSIL.

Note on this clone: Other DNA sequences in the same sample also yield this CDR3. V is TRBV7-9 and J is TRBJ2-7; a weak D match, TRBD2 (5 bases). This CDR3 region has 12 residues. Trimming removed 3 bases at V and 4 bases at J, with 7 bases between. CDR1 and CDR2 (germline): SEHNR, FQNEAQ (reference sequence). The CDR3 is CASSFTSYEQYF. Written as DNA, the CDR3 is TGTGCCAGCAGCTTTACTAGTTACGAGCAGTACTTC.

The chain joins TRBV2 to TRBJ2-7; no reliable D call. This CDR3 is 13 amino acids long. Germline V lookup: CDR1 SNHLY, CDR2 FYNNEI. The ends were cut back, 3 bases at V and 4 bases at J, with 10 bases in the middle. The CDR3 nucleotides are TGTGCCAGCAGTGAGGTTATGGAGTACGAGCAGTACTTC. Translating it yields CASSEVMEYEQYF.

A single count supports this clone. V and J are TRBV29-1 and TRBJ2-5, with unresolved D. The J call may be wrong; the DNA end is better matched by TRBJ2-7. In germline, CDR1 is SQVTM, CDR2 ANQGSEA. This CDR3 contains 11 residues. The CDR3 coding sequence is TGCAGCGTTGATGATTTAGGCGAGCAGTACTTC. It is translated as CSVDDLGEQYF.

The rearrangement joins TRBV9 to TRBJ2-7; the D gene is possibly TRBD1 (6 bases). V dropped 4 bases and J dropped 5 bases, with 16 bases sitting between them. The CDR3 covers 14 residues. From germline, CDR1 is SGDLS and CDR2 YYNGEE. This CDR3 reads CASSSRGRENEQYF. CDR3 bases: TGTGCCAGCAGCTCCAGGGGTAGGGAGAACGAGCAGTACTTC.

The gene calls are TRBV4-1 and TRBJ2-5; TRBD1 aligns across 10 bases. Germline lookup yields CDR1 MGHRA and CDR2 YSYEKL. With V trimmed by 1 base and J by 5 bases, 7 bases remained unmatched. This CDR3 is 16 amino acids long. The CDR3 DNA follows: TGCGCCAGCAGCCAAGTGGGGACAGGGGTATCGGAGACCCAGTACTTC. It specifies CASSQVGTGVSETQYF.

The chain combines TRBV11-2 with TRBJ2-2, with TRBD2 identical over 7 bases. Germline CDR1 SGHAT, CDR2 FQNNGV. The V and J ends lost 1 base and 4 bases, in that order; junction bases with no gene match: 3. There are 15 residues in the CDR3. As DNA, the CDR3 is TGTGCCAGCAGCTTAGGACTAGCTTCCACCGGGGAGCTGTTTTTT. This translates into CASSLGLASTGELFF. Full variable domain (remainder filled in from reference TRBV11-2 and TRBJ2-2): EAGVAQSPRYKIIEKRQSVAFWCNPISGHATLYWYQQILGQGPKLLIQFQNNGVVDDSQLPKDRFSAERLKGVDSTLKIQPAKLEDSAVYLCASSLGLASTGELFFGEGSRLTVL.

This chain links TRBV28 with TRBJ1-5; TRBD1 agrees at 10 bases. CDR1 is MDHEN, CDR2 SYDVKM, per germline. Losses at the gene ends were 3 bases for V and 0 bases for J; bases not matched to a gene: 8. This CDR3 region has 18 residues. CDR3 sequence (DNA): TGTGCCAGCAGTTTTAGACAGGGGGCGGCTGATAGCAATCAGCCCCAGCATTTT. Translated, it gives CASSFRQGAADSNQPQHF.

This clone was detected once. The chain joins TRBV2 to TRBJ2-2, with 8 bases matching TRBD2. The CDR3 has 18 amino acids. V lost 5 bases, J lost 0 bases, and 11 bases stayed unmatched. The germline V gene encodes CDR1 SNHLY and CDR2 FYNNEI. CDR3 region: CASSLSWELAANTGELFF. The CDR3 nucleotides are TGTGCCAGCAGTCTCTCCTGGGAACTAGCGGCGAACACCGGGGAGCTGTTTTTT.

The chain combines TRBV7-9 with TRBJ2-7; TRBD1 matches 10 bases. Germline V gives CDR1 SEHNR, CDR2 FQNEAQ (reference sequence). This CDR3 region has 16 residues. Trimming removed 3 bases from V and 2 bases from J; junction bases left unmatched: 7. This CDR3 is CASSFERDRGPYEQYF. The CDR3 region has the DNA TGTGCCAGCAGCTTCGAGCGGGACAGGGGCCCCTACGAGCAGTACTTC. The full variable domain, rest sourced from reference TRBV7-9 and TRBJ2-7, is DTGVSQNPRHKITKRGQNVTFRCDPISEHNRLYWYRQTLGQGPEFLTYFQNEAQLEKSRLLSDRFSAERPKGSFSTLEIQRTEQGDSAMYLCASSFERDRGPYEQYFGPGTRLTVT.

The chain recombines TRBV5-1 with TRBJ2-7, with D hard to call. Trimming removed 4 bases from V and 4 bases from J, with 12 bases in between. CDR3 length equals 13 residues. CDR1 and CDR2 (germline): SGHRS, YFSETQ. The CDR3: CASSLTSGYEQYF. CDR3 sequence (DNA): TGCGCCAGCAGCCTCACGTCCGGTTACGAGCAGTACTTC.

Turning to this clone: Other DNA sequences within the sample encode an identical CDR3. This chain's CDR3 is CASSLSPGAYEQYF. The CDR3 coding sequence is TGTGCCAGCAGTTTATCGCCCGGGGCCTACGAGCAGTACTTC. The rearrangement links TRBV27 to TRBJ2-7; maybe TRBD2 (5 bases). The length of the CDR3 is 14 residues. Trimming shortened V by 0 bases and J by 2 bases, and 8 bases separated the two germline ends. Germline-derived CDR1 and CDR2 are MNHEY and SMNVEV (reference sequence).

The CDR3 loop is CASSPGYRGETQYF. CDR3 DNA sequence: TGTGCCAGCAGTCCCGGATACAGGGGAGAGACCCAGTACTTC. The chain has TRBV27 and TRBJ2-5; TRBD1 matches 7 bases. V gave up 5 bases and J gave up 4 bases; unmatched junction bases: 7. CDR1 is MNHEY, CDR2 SMNVEV, per germline (reference sequence). The CDR3 is made up of 14 amino acids.

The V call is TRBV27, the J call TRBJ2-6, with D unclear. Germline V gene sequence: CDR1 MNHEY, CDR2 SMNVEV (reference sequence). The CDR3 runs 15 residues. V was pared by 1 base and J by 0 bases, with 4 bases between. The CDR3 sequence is CASSLLFSGANVLTF. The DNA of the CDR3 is TGTGCCAGCAGTTTATTGTTCTCTGGGGCCAACGTCCTGACTTTC.

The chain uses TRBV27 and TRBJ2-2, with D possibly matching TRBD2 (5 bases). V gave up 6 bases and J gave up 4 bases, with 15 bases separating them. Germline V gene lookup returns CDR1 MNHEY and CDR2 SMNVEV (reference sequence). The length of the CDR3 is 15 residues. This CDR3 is CASSPLAEGTGELFF. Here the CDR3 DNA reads TGTGCCAGCAGCCCTCTGGCCGAGGGCACCGGGGAGCTGTTTTTT.

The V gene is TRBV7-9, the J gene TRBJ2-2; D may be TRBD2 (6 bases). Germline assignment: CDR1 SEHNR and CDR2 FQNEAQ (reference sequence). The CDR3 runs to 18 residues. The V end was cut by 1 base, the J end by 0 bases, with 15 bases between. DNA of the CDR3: TGTGCCAGCAGCTTAGAAGGGTCTAGCGCGGCGAACACCGGGGAGCTGTTTTTT. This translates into CASSLEGSSAANTGELFF.

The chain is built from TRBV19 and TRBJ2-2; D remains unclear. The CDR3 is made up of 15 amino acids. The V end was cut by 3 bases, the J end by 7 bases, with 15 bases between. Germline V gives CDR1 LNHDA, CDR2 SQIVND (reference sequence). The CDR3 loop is CASSIESILYGELFF. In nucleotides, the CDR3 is TGTGCCAGTAGTATCGAAAGTATATTGTACGGGGAGCTGTTTTTT.

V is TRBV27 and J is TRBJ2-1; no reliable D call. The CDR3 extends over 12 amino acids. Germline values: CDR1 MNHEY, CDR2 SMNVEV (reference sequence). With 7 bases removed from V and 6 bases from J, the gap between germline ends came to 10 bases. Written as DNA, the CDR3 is TGTGCCAGCAACTCTCTCAGCAATGAGCAGTTCTTC. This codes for CASNSLSNEQFF.

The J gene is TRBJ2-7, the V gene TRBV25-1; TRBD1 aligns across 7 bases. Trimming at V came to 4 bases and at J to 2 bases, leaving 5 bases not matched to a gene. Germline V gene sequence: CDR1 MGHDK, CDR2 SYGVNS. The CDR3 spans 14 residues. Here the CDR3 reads CASSGWDSTYEQYF. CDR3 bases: TGTGCCAGCAGTGGGTGGGACAGCACCTACGAGCAGTACTTC.

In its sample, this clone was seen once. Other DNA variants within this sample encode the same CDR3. In nucleotides, the CDR3 is TGTGCCAGTAGTATATTGCTCAGCTCCTACAATGAGCAGTTCTTC. It specifies CASSILLSSYNEQFF. The J gene is TRBJ2-1, the V gene TRBV19; D unresolved. Germline lookup yields CDR1 LNHDA and CDR2 SQIVND (reference sequence). The length of the CDR3 is 15 residues. The V end lost 2 bases, the J end lost 0 bases, and 8 bases lay between the germline ends.

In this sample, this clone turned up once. In DNA form, the CDR3 reads TGTGCCAGCAGCCCCGGACAGGGATGGGAGCAGTACTTC. Its protein product is CASSPGQGWEQYF. The V gene is TRBV6-5, the J gene TRBJ2-7, with 8 bases lining up with TRBD1. Germline lookup yields CDR1 MNHEY and CDR2 SVGAGI. The V and J ends lost 6 bases and 7 bases, in that order; junction bases with no gene match: 8. The CDR3 consists of 13 residues.

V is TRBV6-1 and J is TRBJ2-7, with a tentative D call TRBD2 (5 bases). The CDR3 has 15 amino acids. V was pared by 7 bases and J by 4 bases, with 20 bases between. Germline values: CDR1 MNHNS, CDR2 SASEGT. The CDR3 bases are TGTGCCAGCACCGAAGGGTGGGCGGGTCCTTACGAGCAGTACTTC. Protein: CASTEGWAGPYEQYF.

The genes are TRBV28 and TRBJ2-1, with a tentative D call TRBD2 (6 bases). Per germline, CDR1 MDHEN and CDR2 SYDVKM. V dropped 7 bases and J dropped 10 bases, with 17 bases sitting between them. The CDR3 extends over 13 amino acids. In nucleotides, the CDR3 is TGTGCCAGCACCGGGGCTCATGCGGGAGAGCAGTTCTTC. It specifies CASTGAHAGEQFF.

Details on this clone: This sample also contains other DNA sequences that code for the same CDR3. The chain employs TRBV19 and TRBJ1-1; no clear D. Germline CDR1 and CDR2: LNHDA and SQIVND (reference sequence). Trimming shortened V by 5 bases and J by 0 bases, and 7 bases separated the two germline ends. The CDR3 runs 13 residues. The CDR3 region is CASSPRMNTEAFF. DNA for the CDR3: TGTGCCAGTAGTCCCCGGATGAACACTGAAGCTTTCTTT.

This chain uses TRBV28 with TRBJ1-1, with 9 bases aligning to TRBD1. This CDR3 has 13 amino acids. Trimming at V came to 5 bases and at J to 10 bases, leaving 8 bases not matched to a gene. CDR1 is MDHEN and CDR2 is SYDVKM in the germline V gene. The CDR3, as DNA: TGTGCCAGCAGTCCAACGGGACAGGGTTCAGCTTTCTTT. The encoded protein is CASSPTGQGSAFF.